Listed below are T cell receptor beta chains from one sample, sequenced in a study of molecular identifiers for immune sequencing clone quantification. TCRdb ran MiXCR on the PCR reads and lists one entry per CDR3 protein. There are about 630,000 distinct CDR3 sequences in the sample; 25% occur only once, and 0.6% to 0.9% lies in the top ten. The source material was naive CD8+ T cells from blood, with Jurkat cell RNA spiked in. The receptors originated from a human donor in good health. Some libraries in this study had Jurkat cell RNA spiked in. CDR3s include the opening cysteine and the closing phenylalanine or tryptophan. A D gene is named only where the DNA matches it firmly. Part of the rows lack a size; the others show once, few, many or a class for expanded clones.

>many|TRBJ2-7|TRBD2|TRBV20-1
TGCAGTGCAGCGGGAGCGTACGGGGTAGAGCAGTACTTC
CSAAGAYGVEQYF
>-|TRBJ1-1|-|TRBV5-3
TGTGCCAGAAGCCCTCCCCGCTCGGACATCCTATCCACTGAAGCTTTCTTT
CARSPPRSDILSTEAFF
>few|TRBJ1-2|TRBD1|TRBV4-3
TGCGCCAGCAGCCAGACAGGGTGGTCTAACTATGGCTACACCTTC
CASSQTGWSNYGYTF
>-|TRBJ2-4|-|TRBV13
TGTGCCAGCAGCTTAGAGACAGCCGGGGGAAACATTCAGTACTTC
CASSLETAGGNIQYF
>-|TRBJ1-1|-|TRBV2
TGTGCCAGCACTCCAGGGTTCACACCCGGGAACACTGAAGCTTTCTTT
CASTPGFTPGNTEAFF
>few|TRBJ2-7|-|TRBV30
TGTGCCTGGAGTGATGGGACAAGATTCCACGAGCAGTACTTC
CAWSDGTRFHEQYF
>few|TRBJ1-2|-|TRBV6-2/TRBV6-3
TGTGCCAGCAGTTACGGACAGTACTATGGCTACACCTTC
CASSYGQYYGYTF
>few|TRBJ2-3|-|TRBV13
TGTGCCAGCAGCTCCAGGGTCGGTTGGACAGATACGCAGTATTTT
CASSSRVGWTDTQYF
>-|TRBJ1-2|-|TRBV7-8
TGTGCCAGCAGCTCACTTCAGGGGCCGGACTATGGCTACACCTTC
CASSSLQGPDYGYTF
>-|TRBJ2-1|-|TRBV19
TGTGCCAGTAGTATAGATCAGGGACGGAAGGCCTACAATGAGCAGTTCTTC
CASSIDQGRKAYNEQFF
>many|TRBJ2-5|TRBD2|TRBV7-9
TGTGCCAGCAGTTCGGCTGAGCGGGAGATAGAGACCCAGTACTTC
CASSSAEREIETQYF
>many|TRBJ1-5|-|TRBV4-2
TGTGCCAGCAGCCAAGGGCAGGTTAGCAATCAGCCCCAGCATTTT
CASSQGQVSNQPQHF
>many|TRBJ2-3|TRBD1|TRBV7-8
TGTGCCAGCAGCCAGACAGGGAAAACTAGCACAGATACGCAGTATTTT
CASSQTGKTSTDTQYF
>few|TRBJ2-7|TRBD2|TRBV7-6
TGTGCCACCAAAGGGAGCGGGAGCTCCTACGAGCAGTACTTC
CATKGSGSSYEQYF
>many|TRBJ2-7|TRBD2|TRBV7-9
TGTGCCAGCAGCCCCGGGGCCCTAGCGGGGTTATACGAGCAGTACTTC
CASSPGALAGLYEQYF
>many|TRBJ1-2|-|TRBV12-3/TRBV12-4
TGTGCCAGCAGTTTTCTGTCCCCAGGGAACCGCAACTATGGCTACACCTTC
CASSFLSPGNRNYGYTF
>many|TRBJ1-1|TRBD1|TRBV4-1
TGCGCCAGCAGCCAACAGGGACAGGGGGCATCTGAAGCTTTCTTT
CASSQQGQGASEAFF
>-|TRBJ2-1|-|TRBV29-1
TGCAGCGTGAGTCTAGAAGCCTACAATGAGCAGTTCTTC
CSVSLEAYNEQFF
>few|TRBJ1-1|TRBD1|TRBV19
TGTGCCAGTACCCCAGGGACAGGCAGCAACACTGAAGCTTTCTTT
CASTPGTGSNTEAFF
>-|TRBJ2-1|-|TRBV6-2/TRBV6-3
TGTGCCAGCAGTTGGCCGGGATACTACAATGAGCAGTTCTTC
CASSWPGYYNEQFF
>few|TRBJ2-7|TRBD1|TRBV11-2
TGTGCCAGCAGCGGCGGGACAGGTCTGACCTACGAGCAGTACTTC
CASSGGTGLTYEQYF
>-|TRBJ2-1|TRBD2|TRBV5-6
TGTGCCAGCAGCTTGGGTTGGCGGGGGGACTCCTACAATGAGCAGTTCTTC
CASSLGWRGDSYNEQFF
>many|TRBJ2-3|-|TRBV28
TGTGCCAGCAGTTTGGGTAGCAGCACAGATACGCAGTATTTT
CASSLGSSTDTQYF
>few|TRBJ1-5|-|TRBV7-2
TGTGCCAGCAGCCGTAAGACAGCCCCGAGAAGCAATCAGCCCCAGCATTTT
CASSRKTAPRSNQPQHF
>once|TRBJ2-3|TRBD2|TRBV7-7
TGTGCTAGCACCCCTCTAGCGGGTACAGATACGCAGTATTTT
CASTPLAGTDTQYF
>many|TRBJ2-3|-|TRBV6-6
TGTGCCAGCAGTTTGGAATATACGCAGTATTTT
CASSLEYTQYF
>many|TRBJ2-2|-|TRBV29-1
TGCAGCGTTGATGCAGGGATCCGGGGGACCGGGGAGCTGTTTTTT
CSVDAGIRGTGELFF
>many|TRBJ2-3|-|TRBV5-1
TGCGCCAGCAGCTTCTCCATATCCACAGATACGCAGTATTTT
CASSFSISTDTQYF
>-|TRBJ2-7|TRBD2|TRBV6-2/TRBV6-3
TGTGCCAGCAGTTACTCCCCCTACGGGGGGGCCTACGAGCAGTACTTC
CASSYSPYGGAYEQYF
>-|TRBJ1-1|-|TRBV5-1
TGCCCCAGCAGCTTGCCGGGGGGGCGGATCACTGAAGCTTTCTTT
CPSSLPGGRITEAFF
>many|TRBJ2-1|-|TRBV7-2
TGTGCCAGCAGCTTCCGCGGTGAGCAGTTCTTC
CASSFRGEQFF
>-|TRBJ2-2|TRBD1|TRBV12-3/TRBV12-4
TGTGCCAGCAGTTGGAGACAGGGGTACACCGGGGAGCTGTTTTTT
CASSWRQGYTGELFF
>-|TRBJ2-7|TRBD1|TRBV7-2
TGTGCGAGCAGCCGCTCGGGACAGGGGTACGAGCAGTACTTC
CASSRSGQGYEQYF
>many|TRBJ2-3|-|TRBV29-1
TGCAGCGTTGTTTACTACACAGATACGCAGTATTTT
CSVVYYTDTQYF
>many|TRBJ1-5|-|TRBV12-3/TRBV12-4
TGTGCCAGCAGTCACGGGGGGGATAATCAGCCCCAGCATTTT
CASSHGGDNQPQHF
>many|TRBJ2-7|-|TRBV28
TGTGCCAGCAGTCCCCAGGTGCAGGACTACGAGCAGTACTTC
CASSPQVQDYEQYF
>many|TRBJ2-7|TRBD1|TRBV3-1
TGTGCCAGCAGCCAAGTAAGGGACAGGACCTACGAGCAGTACTTC
CASSQVRDRTYEQYF
>few|TRBJ1-1|-|TRBV28
TGTGCCAGCAGTTTCGCAATAAACACTGAAGCTTTCTTT
CASSFAINTEAFF
>-|TRBJ2-3|-|TRBV7-2
TGTGCCAGCAGCTTAGTGTTCGGCACAGATACGCAGTATTTT
CASSLVFGTDTQYF
>many|TRBJ2-2|-|TRBV12-3/TRBV12-4
TGTGCCAGCCACTCCCTGGATCGGGAGCTGTTTTTT
CASHSLDRELFF
>-|TRBJ2-5|-|TRBV6-2/TRBV6-3
TGTGCCAGCAGTTACTCGTCTGCAGGCGTCCAAGAGACCCAGTACTTC
CASSYSSAGVQETQYF
>few|TRBJ1-4|-|TRBV15
TGTGCCACCAGTCCCGAGGGGTTTAATGAAAAACTGTTTTTT
CATSPEGFNEKLFF
>few|TRBJ2-7|TRBD2|TRBV19
TGTGCCAGTAGTATCTGGCTAGCGGGAGGCGGTTACGAGCAGTACTTC
CASSIWLAGGGYEQYF
>many|TRBJ2-1|TRBD2|TRBV4-1
TGCGCCAGCAGCCGGGGACTAGCGAGGAACAATGAGCAGTTCTTC
CASSRGLARNNEQFF
>few|TRBJ2-2|TRBD2|TRBV14
TGTGCCAGCAGCCGACTAGCGGGCCCCGTTACCGGGGAGCTGTTTTTT
CASSRLAGPVTGELFF
>few|TRBJ2-3|-|TRBV12-3/TRBV12-4
TGTGCCAGCAGTTTCCCAGGGGGGGCAGATACGCAGTATTTT
CASSFPGGADTQYF
>many|TRBJ1-6|-|TRBV7-6
TGTGCCAGCAGCCGGACAGTTAATTCACCCCTCCACTTT
CASSRTVNSPLHF
>many|TRBJ2-3|-|TRBV4-1
TGCGCCAGCAGCCAACCTCTCACAGATACGCAGTATTTT
CASSQPLTDTQYF
>many|TRBJ2-1|-|TRBV7-9
TGTGCCAGCAGCCCTGGCCTGGGAGAGAATGAGCAGTTCTTC
CASSPGLGENEQFF
>-|TRBJ1-1|TRBD1|TRBV28
TGTGCCAGCAGTGGATACGGGACAGACAACACTGAAGCTTACTTT
CASSGYGTDNTEAYF
>many|TRBJ1-5|-|TRBV19
TGTGCCACAAGGGGCAGGAGCAATCAGCCCCAGCATTTT
CATRGRSNQPQHF
>-|TRBJ2-4|TRBD2|TRBV4-2
TGTGTCAGCAGCCAAGAGAGCAGCGGGAGGGCCCTCGGTTACATTCAGTACTTC
CVSSQESSGRALGYIQYF
>-|TRBJ1-1|-|TRBV14
TGTGCCAGCAGCCAATTCCGGACAGCCGAAGCTTTCTTT
CASSQFRTAEAFF
>-|TRBJ1-2|-|TRBV28
TGTGCCAGCAGTAGACGGTCCAAGGCCGATGGCTACACCTTC
CASSRRSKADGYTF